Listed below are T cell receptor beta chains from one sample, sequenced in a study of cytomegalovirus exposure and HLA in healthy donors. Sequenced by immunoSEQ multiplex PCR; TCRdb stores in-frame clones only, minus some. The sample holds some 85,000 clones, around 84% seen once. The sequencing sample was made of PBMCs. Source of these receptors: a woman aged 40 to 50 in good health and CMV-seropositive. Both conserved end residues are part of each CDR3. A D gene is named only where the DNA matches it firmly. Not all rows give a size; the values are once, few, many and, for expanded clones, a class.

D	V	J	size	DNA	CDR3
.	TRBV6-6	TRBJ2-7	.	TGTGCCAGCACCACTATGGCCTACGAGCAGTACTTC	CASTTMAYEQYF
.	TRBV18	TRBJ2-3	.	TGTGCCAGCTCACCCCCAGGGGGGATGACAGATACGCAGTATTTT	CASSPPGGMTDTQYF
.	TRBV7-9	TRBJ1-3	.	TGTGCCAGCAGCCCGGGCGGGTTCTCTGGAAACACCATATATTTT	CASSPGGFSGNTIYF
.	TRBV25-1	TRBJ2-7	.	TGTGCCAGCAGTGAATCTATGGGGTTTACAGGGTTGTACGAGCAGTACTTC	CASSESMGFTGLYEQYF
TRBD2	TRBV29-1	TRBJ2-3	.	TGCAGCGCGCAATATCGGACTAGCGGGAGGGGTTGGGTCACAGATACGCAGTATTTT	CSAQYRTSGRGWVTDTQYF
TRBD1	TRBV5-5	TRBJ2-2	.	TGTGCCAGCAGCTTGGAAGGGACAGGGGTTCGGTTGTTTTTT	CASSLEGTGVRLFF
.	TRBV6-5	TRBJ1-1	few	TGTGCCAGCAGTACTTCAGGGATAGAAACTTTCTTT	CASSTSGIETFF
.	TRBV11-2	TRBJ2-5	.	TGTGCCAGCAGCTTAGTTGACAAGCTTCGAGAGACCCAGTACTTC	CASSLVDKLRETQYF
.	TRBV4-2	TRBJ2-5	few	TGTGCCAGCAGCCGGGCAGGGGAAGAGACCCAGTACTTC	CASSRAGEETQYF
.	TRBV2	TRBJ2-2	.	TGTGCCAGCAGCGCCTCTGGACAAGACACCGGGGAGCTGTTTTTT	CASSASGQDTGELFF
.	TRBV6-1	TRBJ2-1	.	TGTGCCAGCAGTCCTCGACAGGCTTACAATGAGCAGTTCTTC	CASSPRQAYNEQFF
.	TRBV7-2	TRBJ2-1	.	TGTGCCAGCAGCAAATCCGGTGGCAGGGACAATGAGCAGTTCTTC	CASSKSGGRDNEQFF
.	TRBV11-1	TRBJ2-2	few	TGTGCCAGCAGCTTTACAGGGTCCGGGGAGCTGTTTTTT	CASSFTGSGELFF
TRBD1	TRBV7-2	TRBJ2-2	.	TGTGCCAGCAGTCCTGGTGGACAGGGTCTTCCCACCGGGGAGCTGTTTTTT	CASSPGGQGLPTGELFF
.	TRBV9	TRBJ1-1	few	TGTGCCAGCAGTGACGGGGGGGTGGACACTGAAGCTTTCTTT	CASSDGGVDTEAFF
TRBD2	TRBV9	TRBJ2-2	.	TGTGCCAGCAGTCTCGGACTAGCGGGAGGAGCCGGGGAGCTGTTTTTT	CASSLGLAGGAGELFF
.	TRBV9	TRBJ1-5	.	TGTGCCAGCAGCGTAGTGAGCCCGATTAGCAATCAGCCCCAGCATTTT	CASSVVSPISNQPQHF
.	TRBV7-9	TRBJ1-1	.	TGTGCCAGCAGCATGGGTGGGGGGATGAACACTGAAGCTTTCTTT	CASSMGGGMNTEAFF
TRBD1	TRBV11-3	TRBJ2-7	.	TGTGCCAGCAGCGATTACGACAGGGGGCTCGGCGAGCAGTACTTC	CASSDYDRGLGEQYF
TRBD1	TRBV27	TRBJ1-2	.	TGTGCCAGCAGGGCCGGACAGGGGATGGGTAACTATGGCTACACCTTC	CASRAGQGMGNYGYTF
.	TRBV30	TRBJ1-2	.	TGTGCCTGGAGAGCGGGCCAGGAGGGCTACACCTTC	CAWRAGQEGYTF
TRBD2	TRBV5-1	TRBJ2-7	.	TGCGCCAGCAGCTCGGATGGGCTAGCGGGAGGGTACGAGCAGTACTTC	CASSSDGLAGGYEQYF
TRBD2	TRBV4-3	TRBJ2-1	.	TGCGCCAGCAGCCAAGATGGAGGGGAGGGCCAATCTTACAATGAGCAGTTCTTC	CASSQDGGEGQSYNEQFF
TRBD1	TRBV7-6	TRBJ2-5	.	TGTGCCAGCAGCCATAACAGGGGTTCGGGAGAGACCCAGTACTTC	CASSHNRGSGETQYF
.	TRBV28	TRBJ2-4	.	TGTGCCAGCAGCTTCCCTTCGGACAGAAAAAACATTCAGTACTTC	CASSFPSDRKNIQYF
TRBD2	TRBV7-9	TRBJ2-7	.	TGTGCCAGCAGCTTTTTGACTAGCGGGAGCTACGAGCAGTACTTC	CASSFLTSGSYEQYF
TRBD2	TRBV27	TRBJ2-7	.	TGTGCCAGCAGTCCCTCGACTAGCGGGATTTACGAGCAGTACTTC	CASSPSTSGIYEQYF
.	TRBV5-1	TRBJ2-2	.	TGCGCCAGCAGCTTTGTCGGAGTGAACACCGGGGAGCTGTTTTTT	CASSFVGVNTGELFF
TRBD2	TRBV14	TRBJ2-3	.	TGTGCCAGCAGCCAAGATGCTCGGGCGGGAGGGCCCGGAGATACGCAGTATTTT	CASSQDARAGGPGDTQYF
TRBD1	TRBV6-6	TRBJ2-1	few	TGTGCCAGCAGTTACGGGACAGGGGGAACCTACAATGAGCAGTTCTTC	CASSYGTGGTYNEQFF
.	TRBV5-8	TRBJ1-5	once	TGTGCCAGCAGCTTGTGGGGGGATTATCAGCCCCAGCATTTT	CASSLWGDYQPQHF
TRBD2	TRBV28	TRBJ2-5	.	TGTGCCAGCAGCTTACCCCTAGCGGGAGGGGGGGAGACCCAGTACTTC	CASSLPLAGGGETQYF
TRBD1	TRBV19	TRBJ2-7	.	TGTGCCAGTAGTATACAGGGGGAACCCTACGAGCAGTACTTC	CASSIQGEPYEQYF
TRBD1	TRBV11-3	TRBJ2-3	.	TGTGCCAGCAGACGTGGGGGACAGCGCACAGATACGCAGTATTTT	CASRRGGQRTDTQYF
TRBD2	TRBV11-2	TRBJ2-5	.	TGTGCCAGCAGCTCTCTAGCGGGAGAGTCATTTTCACCACAAGAGACCCAGTACTTC	CASSSLAGESFSPQETQYF
.	TRBV14	TRBJ2-2	.	TGTGCCAGCAGCCAAAGGGTAGCGTACACCGGGGAGCTGTTTTTT	CASSQRVAYTGELFF
TRBD1	TRBV5-1	TRBJ2-7	.	TGCGCCAGCAGCCACCGGATGGGGACAGTACCCTACGAGCAGTACTTC	CASSHRMGTVPYEQYF
TRBD1	TRBV11-2	TRBJ1-2	.	TGTGCCAGCAGCTTAGAGGGACAGAGATCTCACTATGGCTACACCTTC	CASSLEGQRSHYGYTF
.	TRBV6-1	TRBJ1-2	.	TGTGCCAGCAGTACCGGGAGTGGCTACACCTTC	CASSTGSGYTF
TRBD1	TRBV6-5	TRBJ2-5	.	TGTGCCAGCAGTCAACTCAGGGGGGAGACCCAGTACTTC	CASSQLRGETQYF
.	TRBV6-5	TRBJ2-5	.	TGTGCCAGCAGTTACTACAGGGAGTCAAAGACCCAGTACTTC	CASSYYRESKTQYF
.	TRBV5-1	TRBJ2-7	few	TGCGCCAGCAGCTCCCTCCCCTACGAGCAGTACTTC	CASSSLPYEQYF
TRBD1	TRBV7-9	TRBJ2-3	.	TGTGCCAGCAGCCCCCCAGGGGGAACAGATACGCAGTATTTT	CASSPPGGTDTQYF